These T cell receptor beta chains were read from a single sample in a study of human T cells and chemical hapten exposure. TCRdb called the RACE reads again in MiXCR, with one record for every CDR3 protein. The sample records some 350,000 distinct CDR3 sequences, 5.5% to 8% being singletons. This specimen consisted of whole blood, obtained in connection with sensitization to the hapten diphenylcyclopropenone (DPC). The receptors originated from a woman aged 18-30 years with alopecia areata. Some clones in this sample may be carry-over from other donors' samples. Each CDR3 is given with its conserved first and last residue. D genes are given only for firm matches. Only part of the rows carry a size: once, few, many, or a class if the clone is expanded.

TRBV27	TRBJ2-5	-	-	CASSPLAQETQYF	TGTGCCAGCAGTCCGTTAGCCCAAGAGACCCAGTACTTC
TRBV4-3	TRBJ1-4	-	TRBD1	CASSQDRAGGDNEKLFF	TGCGCCAGCAGCCAAGATCGGGCAGGGGGCGATAATGAAAAACTGTTTTTT
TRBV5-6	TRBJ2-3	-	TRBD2	CASSLGGGAVDTQYF	TGTGCCAGCAGCTTGGGCGGGGGGGCCGTAGATACGCAGTATTTT
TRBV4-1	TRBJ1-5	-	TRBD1	CASSQDGNRGDQPQHF	TGCGCCAGCAGCCAAGATGGTAACAGGGGAGATCAGCCCCAGCATTTT
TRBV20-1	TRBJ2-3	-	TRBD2	CSASSLAGPDTQYF	TGCAGTGCTAGCAGCCTAGCGGGGCCGGATACGCAGTATTTT
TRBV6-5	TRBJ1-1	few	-	CASSYDTLNTEAFF	TGTGCCAGCAGTTATGACACCCTGAACACTGAAGCTTTCTTT
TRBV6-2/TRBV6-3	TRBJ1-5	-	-	CASSYAQQVYNQPQHF	TGTGCCAGCAGTTACGCGCAACAGGTGTACAATCAGCCCCAGCATTTT
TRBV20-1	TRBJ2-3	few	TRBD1	CSARDLYRGSTDTQYF	TGCAGTGCTAGAGATCTCTACAGGGGGAGCACAGATACGCAGTATTTT
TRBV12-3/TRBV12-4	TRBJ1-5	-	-	CASSFQYSNQPQHF	TGTGCCAGCAGTTTTCAGTATAGCAATCAGCCCCAGCATTTT
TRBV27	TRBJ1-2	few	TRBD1	CASRPTGSGYTF	TGTGCCAGCAGGCCGACAGGGAGTGGCTACACCTTC
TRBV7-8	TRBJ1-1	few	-	CASSLAHTEAFF	TGTGCCAGCAGCTTAGCCCACACTGAAGCTTTCTTT
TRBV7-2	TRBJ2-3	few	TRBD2	CASSLVSGGAVDTQYF	TGTGCCAGCAGCTTAGTTAGCGGGGGGGCCGTGGATACGCAGTATTTT
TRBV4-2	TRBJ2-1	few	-	CASSQDFGGRQFF	TGTGCCAGCAGCCAAGATTTCGGGGGTAGGCAGTTCTTC
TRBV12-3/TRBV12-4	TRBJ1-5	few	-	CASSPGVPGNQPQHF	TGTGCCAGCAGTCCCGGGGTCCCCGGGAATCAGCCCCAGCATTTT
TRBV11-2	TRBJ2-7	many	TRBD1	CASSLATGFEQYF	TGTGCCAGCAGCTTAGCGACAGGGTTCGAGCAGTACTTC
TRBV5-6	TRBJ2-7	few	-	CASSVPDRPNYEQYF	TGTGCCAGCAGCGTCCCCGACCGTCCCAACTACGAGCAGTACTTC
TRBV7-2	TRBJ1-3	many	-	CASSLAPAGLYGNTIYF	TGTGCCAGCAGCTTAGCCCCTGCAGGGTTATACGGAAACACCATATATTTT
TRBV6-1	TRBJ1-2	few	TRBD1	CASRLHTGEGSGYTF	TGTGCCAGCAGACTCCATACAGGGGAGGGAAGTGGCTACACCTTC
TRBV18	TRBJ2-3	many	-	CASSPNRNQGGTQYF	TGTGCCAGCTCGCCCAACCGAAACCAGGGTGGTACGCAGTATTTT
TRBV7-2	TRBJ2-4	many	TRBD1	CASSLKTGGFAKNIQYF	TGTGCCAGCAGCCTCAAGACAGGGGGCTTTGCCAAAAACATTCAGTACTTC
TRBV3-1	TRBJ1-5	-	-	CASSQLGGNQPQHF	TGTGCCAGCAGCCAACTGGGCGGTAATCAGCCCCAGCATTTT
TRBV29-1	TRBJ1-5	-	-	CSVEIGNQPQHF	TGCAGCGTTGAGATTGGGAATCAGCCCCAGCATTTT
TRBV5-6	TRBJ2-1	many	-	CASSLRLYNEQFF	TGTGCCAGCAGCTTGCGCCTATACAATGAGCAGTTCTTC
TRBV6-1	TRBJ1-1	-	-	CASSEGVGDFTEAFF	TGTGCCAGCAGTGAAGGGGTAGGGGACTTCACTGAAGCTTTCTTT
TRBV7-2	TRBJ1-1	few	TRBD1	CASSLAGQGYTEAFF	TGTGCCAGCAGCTTAGCGGGACAGGGGTACACTGAAGCTTTCTTT
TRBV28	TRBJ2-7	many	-	CASSRTSTEQYF	TGTGCCAGCAGTCGGACAAGCACCGAGCAGTACTTC
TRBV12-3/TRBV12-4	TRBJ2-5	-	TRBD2	CASSLASGGIGETQYF	TGTGCCAGCAGTTTGGCTAGCGGGGGGATTGGCGAGACCCAGTACTTC
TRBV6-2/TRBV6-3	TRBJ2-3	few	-	CASSYPAGASTDTQYF	TGTGCCAGCAGTTACCCGGCGGGGGCCAGCACAGATACGCAGTATTTT
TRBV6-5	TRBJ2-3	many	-	CASSYRGGAADTQYF	TGTGCCAGCAGTTACAGAGGGGGGGCCGCAGATACGCAGTATTTT
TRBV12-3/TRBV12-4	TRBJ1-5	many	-	CASSLDSIYQPQHF	TGTGCCAGCAGCCTCGACAGTATCTATCAGCCCCAGCATTTT
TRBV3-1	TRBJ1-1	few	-	CASSRPPNTEAFF	TGTGCCAGCAGCCGACCCCCGAACACTGAAGCTTTCTTT
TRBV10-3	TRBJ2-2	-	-	CASGHHTGELFF	TGTGCCAGCGGACATCACACCGGGGAGCTGTTTTTT
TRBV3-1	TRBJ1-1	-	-	CASSKRRDTEAFF	TGTGCCAGCAGCAAAAGGAGGGACACTGAAGCTTTCTTT
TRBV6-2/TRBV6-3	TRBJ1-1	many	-	CASSSPGPPVAFF	TGTGCCAGCAGTTCCCCGGGGCCGCCCGTTGCTTTCTTT
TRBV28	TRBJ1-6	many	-	CASSWGYDSPLHF	TGTGCCAGCAGTTGGGGATACGATTCACCCCTCCACTTT
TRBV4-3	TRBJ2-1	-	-	CASSQPPFNEQFF	TGCGCCAGCAGCCAACCCCCGTTCAATGAGCAGTTCTTC
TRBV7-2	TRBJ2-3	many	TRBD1	CASSLATGLVGDTQYF	TGTGCCAGCAGCTTAGCGACAGGGTTGGTTGGAGATACGCAGTATTTT
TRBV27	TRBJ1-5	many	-	CASSSQSNQPQHF	TGTGCCAGCAGCTCCCAGAGCAATCAGCCCCAGCATTTT
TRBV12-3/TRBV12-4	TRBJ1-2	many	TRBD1	CASRANRGSGYTF	TGTGCCAGCAGAGCAAACAGGGGCAGCGGCTACACCTTC
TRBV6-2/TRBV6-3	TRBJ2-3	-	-	CASSYSAGDTQYF	TGTGCCAGCAGTTACTCAGCTGGGGATACGCAGTATTTT
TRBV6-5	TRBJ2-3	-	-	CASSYEGAQYF	TGTGCCAGCAGTTACGAGGGCGCGCAGTATTTT
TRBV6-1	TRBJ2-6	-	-	CASSPDLGGISGANVLTF	TGTGCCAGCAGTCCCGACCTGGGGGGCATCTCTGGGGCCAACGTCCTGACTTTC
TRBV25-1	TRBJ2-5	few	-	CASSEEPSRETQYF	TGTGCCAGCAGTGAAGAACCCTCCCGGGAGACCCAGTACTTC
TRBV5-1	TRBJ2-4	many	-	CASSSAGNLKNIQYF	TGCGCCAGCAGCTCAGCGGGTAACCTCAAAAACATTCAGTACTTC
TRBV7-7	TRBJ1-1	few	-	CASSFLPAFPGPNTEAFF	TGTGCTAGCAGCTTCCTCCCAGCATTTCCAGGGCCGAACACTGAAGCTTTCTTT
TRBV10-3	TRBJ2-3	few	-	CATSPSADTQYF	TGTGCCACCTCGCCGTCCGCAGATACGCAGTATTTT